These 24 T cell receptor beta chains originate from one sample sequenced in a study of vaccination and CD4 T cells after COVID-19. Sequencing of cultured CD4+ T cell DNA used the Oncomine TCR Beta short-read assay. TCRdb recomputed calls from the PCR reads with MiXCR, one row per CDR3 protein. In the table there are 12,000 or so distinct CDR3 sequences, around 58% of which are singletons. Antigen specificity for these receptors is unknown. Treatment described: roughly 11-day PBMC culture with coronavirus spike peptide pools or control peptides (ViraFEST assay). Sequencing was performed on CD4+ T cells from blood, cultured in vitro. These receptors were obtained from a human donor who had recovered from COVID-19.

The chain joins TRBV11-3 to TRBJ2-1, with D perhaps assigned TRBD1 or TRBD2 (5 bases each). The CDR3 runs 16 residues. Germline loops: CDR1 SGHNT, CDR2 YENEEA. V lost 5 bases and J 2 bases, leaving 16 bases between the germline ends. The CDR3 is CASSPTGQRAYNEQFF. CDR3 DNA: TGTGCCAGCAGCCCCACGGGGCAGAGGGCCTACAATGAGCAGTTCTTC. Full variable domain (outside the CDR3, taken from reference TRBV11-3 and TRBJ2-1): EAGVVQSPRYKIIEKKQPVAFWCNPISGHNTLYWYLQNLGQGPELLIRYENEEAVDDSQLPKDRFSAERLKGVDSTLKIQPAELGDSAVYLCASSPTGQRAYNEQFFGPGTRLTVL.

The rearrangement uses TRBV20-1 and TRBJ1-5; unclear D gene. The CDR3 covers 15 residues. CDR1 and CDR2 from the germline V gene are DFQATT and SNEGSKA (reference sequence). V lost 5 bases to trimming and J lost 1 base, with 15 bases between them. The CDR3 sequence is CSAPSALESNQPQHF. The DNA for the CDR3 is TGCAGTGCTCCTAGTGCTCTTGAGAGCAATCAGCCCCAGCATTTT.

The CDR3 DNA is TGCAGCGTGGGGACTAGCGGGGTCCAAGAGACCCAGTACTTC. Translating gives CSVGTSGVQETQYF. V gene TRBV29-1 combines with J gene TRBJ2-5, with 13 bases fitting TRBD2. Germline-derived CDR1 and CDR2 are SQVTM and ANQGSEA. This CDR3 spans 14 amino acids. The V gene end was trimmed by 6 bases and the J gene end by 1 base; junction bases not matched to a gene: 2.

The sample holds one count of this clonotype. This rearrangement joins TRBV7-2 to TRBJ2-1, with TRBD1 matching over 8 bases. V shed 3 bases, J shed 16 bases, and the junction held 8 bases outside the gene matches. The CDR3 has 12 amino acids. Germline assignment: CDR1 SGHTA and CDR2 FQGNSA. The CDR3 reads CASSFTGTGCFF. The CDR3, as DNA: TGTGCCAGCAGCTTTACCGGGACAGGTTGTTTCTTC.

The chain combines TRBV6-1 with TRBJ2-7, with 7 bases matching TRBD2. The CDR3 covers 18 residues. Germline V gene sequence: CDR1 MNHNS, CDR2 SASEGT. V was pared by 2 bases and J by 0 bases, with 13 bases of the junction left unmatched. The CDR3 nucleotides are TGTGCCAGCAGTGAACCGGGCGGGAGTTCAGGTAACTCCTACGAGCAGTACTTC. It yields the protein CASSEPGGSSGNSYEQYF.

V is TRBV7-3 and J is TRBJ2-5; 9 bases match TRBD1. This CDR3 contains 14 residues. V lost 5 bases to trimming and J lost 2 bases; unmatched junction nucleotides: 3. Germline V gene lookup returns CDR1 SGHTA and CDR2 FQGTGA. The CDR3 protein is CASSAGTGQETQYF. The CDR3 coding sequence is TGTGCCAGCAGCGCAGGGACAGGGCAAGAGACCCAGTACTTC.

DNA for the CDR3: TGCAGTGCTAGAGATCCTATCGGTGGTACTGAAGCTTTCTTT. It specifies CSARDPIGGTEAFF. J is TRBJ1-1 and V is TRBV20-1; no clear D. CDR1 is DFQATT and CDR2 is SNEGSKA in the germline V gene (reference sequence). This CDR3 is 14 amino acids long. Trimming shortened V by 0 bases and J by 5 bases, and 13 bases separated the two germline ends.

This clonotype was seen just once. This sequence joins TRBV28 and TRBJ1-1; the match to TRBD1 covers 11 bases. This CDR3 has 14 amino acids. J lost 4 bases, V lost 6 bases, and 4 bases had no gene match. CDR1 is MDHEN and CDR2 is SYDVKM in the germline V gene. CDR3 sequence reads: CASRDRGRGTEAFF. CDR3 DNA: TGTGCCAGCAGGGACAGGGGGCGCGGCACTGAAGCTTTCTTT.

V gene TRBV7-6 combines with J gene TRBJ1-5, with a possible D match to TRBD1 (5 bases). Trimming pared 5 bases from V and 3 bases from J, leaving 14 bases between. The CDR3 loop spans 15 amino acids. CDR1 is SGHVS, CDR2 FNYEAQ, per germline. CDR3 region: CASSPNVGANQPQHF. CDR3 nucleotide sequence: TGTGCCAGCAGCCCAAACGTCGGGGCCAATCAGCCCCAGCATTTT.

The chain combines TRBV20-1 with TRBJ2-7; D is perhaps TRBD2 (5 bases). The germline V and J ends were trimmed by 2 bases and 0 bases, with 8 bases remaining between them. The V gene's germline CDR1 is DFQATT and CDR2 SNEGSKA (reference sequence). This CDR3 spans 13 amino acids. CDR3 sequence (DNA): TGCAGTGCTAGAAGCGGTTCCTCCTACGAGCAGTACTTC. This sequence encodes CSARSGSSYEQYF.

The V call is TRBV7-8, the J call TRBJ2-5; D is tentatively TRBD1 or TRBD2 (6 bases each). The V end was cut by 2 bases, the J end by 2 bases, with 24 bases between. The CDR3 runs 19 residues. CDR1 is SGHVS, CDR2 FQNEAQ, per germline. CDR3 protein: CASSLSVGGAAGGQETQYF. The CDR3 region has the DNA TGTGCCAGCAGCTTAAGTGTGGGGGGCGCGGCGGGTGGGCAAGAGACCCAGTACTTC. Full variable domain (remainder filled in from reference TRBV7-8 and TRBJ2-5): GAGVSQSPRYKVAKRGQDVALRCDPISGHVSLFWYQQALGQGPEFLTYFQNEAQLDKSGLPSDRFFAERPEGSVSTLKIQRTQQEDSAVYLCASSLSVGGAAGGQETQYFGPGTRLLVL.

This clonotype was seen only a few times. The V gene is TRBV20-1, the J gene TRBJ1-1; D is possibly TRBD1 (5 bases). Trimming pared 3 bases from V and 2 bases from J, leaving 10 bases between. The germline V gene encodes CDR1 DFQATT and CDR2 SNEGSKA (reference sequence). This CDR3 spans 13 amino acids. CDR3 bases: TGCAGTGCTAGCGGGGGGACCAACACTGAAGCTTTCTTT. Translation: CSASGGTNTEAFF.

Worth noting for this clonotype: The junction differs from germline at one of its ends, possibly a read error. The CDR3 DNA reads TGTGCCGCCGAGGGACAGGGCGGAAACATCATATATTTT. It codes for CAAEGQGGNIIYF. The chain links TRBV10-3 to TRBJ1-3, with 9 bases that match TRBD1. Germline V gene sequence: CDR1 ENHRY, CDR2 SYGVKD. This CDR3 has 13 residues.

This clonotype was observed a few times. The rearrangement joins TRBV19 to TRBJ1-2, with 7 positions matching TRBD1. The germline V gene encodes CDR1 LNHDA and CDR2 SQIVND (reference sequence). The CDR3 runs to 12 residues. Trimming took 6 bases from V and 6 from J; bases not matched to a gene: 4. CDR3 sequence reads: CASRQGYDGYTF. The CDR3, as DNA: TGTGCCAGTAGACAGGGGTATGATGGCTACACCTTC.

The chain carries TRBV6-1 and TRBJ1-5; no reliable D call. V lost 4 bases to trimming and J lost 3 bases, with 10 bases between them. Germline V lookup: CDR1 MNHNS, CDR2 SASEGT. The CDR3 is 14 residues long. CDR3 sequence reads: CASSGGGYNQPQHF. CDR3 DNA: TGTGCCAGCAGTGGGGGAGGATACAATCAGCCCCAGCATTTT.

J is TRBJ2-1 and V is TRBV20-1; D remains unclear. Germline-derived CDR1 and CDR2 are DFQATT and SNEGSKA (reference sequence). V lost 0 bases, J lost 8 bases, and 8 bases lay in between. This CDR3 is built from 12 residues. The CDR3 reads CSARELRHEQFF. CDR3 bases: TGCAGTGCTAGAGAACTACGCCATGAGCAGTTCTTC.

This clonotype was seen a few times. V gene TRBV5-1 combines with J gene TRBJ2-5; 8 nucleotides match TRBD1. J was trimmed by 5 bases and V by 2 bases; bases with no gene match: 2. The CDR3 spans 13 residues. Germline lookup yields CDR1 SGHRS and CDR2 YFSETQ. CDR3: CASSFRGLETQYF. CDR3 in DNA: TGCGCCAGCAGCTTCAGGGGGCTGGAGACCCAGTACTTC.

CDR3 in amino acids: CASSGTSGQETQYF. The DNA of the CDR3 is TGCGCCAGCAGCGGGACTAGCGGCCAAGAGACCCAGTACTTC. The genes are TRBV5-1 and TRBJ2-5, with 11 bases identical to TRBD2. The CDR3 runs to 14 residues. Trimming took 4 bases from V and 1 from J; bases not matched to a gene: 0. The V gene's germline CDR1 is SGHRS and CDR2 YFSETQ.

The V and J genes are TRBV20-1 and TRBJ2-7, with TRBD2 matching 8 bases. The V and J ends lost 0 bases and 4 bases, in that order; junction bases with no gene match: 8. The germline CDR1 and CDR2 sequences are DFQATT and SNEGSKA (reference sequence). The CDR3 is 15 residues long. In nucleotides, the CDR3 is TGCAGTGCTAGAGACCCCGGGACTAGTAAGTACGAGCAGTACTTC. It yields the protein CSARDPGTSKYEQYF.

In DNA, the CDR3 is TGTGCCAGCAGTTACTCGTACAGCGGGAGAGTATACGAGCAGTACTTC. This codes for CASSYSYSGRVYEQYF. J is TRBJ2-7 and V is TRBV6-5, with 8 bases lining up with TRBD2. Germline trimming cut 0 bases from V and 4 bases from J; bases unmatched to any gene: 8. From germline, CDR1 is MNHEY and CDR2 SVGAGI. The CDR3 totals 16 residues.

The chain has TRBV29-1 and TRBJ1-2; D remains ambiguous. V dropped 4 bases and J dropped 6 bases, with 6 bases sitting between them. The germline CDR1 and CDR2 sequences are SQVTM and ANQGSEA. The CDR3 is made up of 10 amino acids. The DNA for the CDR3 is TGCAGCGTTGTCAGCGATGGCTACACCTTC. This sequence encodes CSVVSDGYTF.

This chain connects TRBV5-4 to TRBJ2-7; no reliable D call. The CDR3 consists of 15 residues. V was shortened by 3 bases and J by 0 bases, with 13 bases between the two germline ends. Germline V CDR1 and CDR2: SGHNT, YYREEE (reference sequence). The CDR3 DNA reads as TGTGCCAGCAGCTCCCTTTCGGCTAGCTCCTACGAGCAGTACTTC. Translated, it gives CASSSLSASSYEQYF.

This rearrangement joins TRBV6-2 or TRBV6-3 to TRBJ2-7; 16 nucleotides line up with TRBD2. The CDR3 runs 17 residues. Germline V gene sequence: CDR1 MNHEY, CDR2 SVGEGT. J lost 2 bases, V lost 4 bases, and 5 bases had no gene match. The CDR3 protein is CASSLSGTSGRAYEQYF. The CDR3 region has the DNA TGTGCCAGCAGTTTATCCGGGACTAGCGGGAGGGCCTACGAGCAGTACTTC.

This rearrangement joins TRBV30 to TRBJ2-1, with D uncertain. V dropped 3 bases and J dropped 4 bases, with 7 bases sitting between them. Germline assignment: CDR1 GTSNPN and CDR2 SVGIG (reference sequence). The CDR3 length is 12 residues. The DNA for the CDR3 is TGTGCCTGGAGACCGTTGTACAATGAGCAGTTCTTC. It yields the protein CAWRPLYNEQFF.